This T cell receptor beta chain was sequenced for a study of T cell repertoires in cytomegalovirus infection. Study information: Public TCR beta signatures marked donors with CMV infection and the matching HLA.

MiXCR was run by TCRdb on the reads, yielding one entry per CDR3 protein. The sample includes some 120,000 distinct CDR3 sequences, more than 25% of them seen just once. This clonotype was seen more than once but under ten times. Its antigen is still unknown. Study-wide points: Dominant in the ex vivo response were TCR beta clonotypes restricted by HLA-C and specific for CMV.

The ends were cut back, 2 bases at V and 5 bases at J, with 13 bases in the middle. CDR1 MNHNY and CDR2 SVGAGI come from the germline V gene (reference sequence). The CDR3 runs 15 residues. The chain couples TRBV6-6 to TRBJ1-5, with a weak D call TRBD1 (6 bases). The origin of this receptor is a human donor in good health (CMV status not recorded). Some clones in this sample may be carry-over from other donors' samples. This material consisted of CD8+ T cells from cultured PBMCs, taken from culture after CMV antigen stimulation. Here the CDR3 reads CASSYPYREDQPQHF. For the CDR3, the DNA is TGTGCCAGCAGTTACCCATACAGGGAGGATCAGCCCCAGCATTTT.